This T cell receptor (beta chain) was observed in a study of response to subunit inactivated influenza vaccine. The study's findings and limits: Authors suggested each seasonal flu vaccination may recruit only limited numbers of new T cells.

As concerns this clonotype: Its target is not known.

TCRdb reprocessed the RT-PCR reads with MiXCR, giving one entry per CDR3 protein. In the table there are more than 700,000 distinct CDR3 sequences, 21% of which are singletons. The sequencing here drew on PBMCs from blood, taken 5 days after vaccination. The receptor was isolated from a man aged 50 to 59 who received an inactivated influenza vaccine.

The CDR3 DNA reads TGTGCCAGCAGCAACAGTGCGGGATCCGGGGAGCTGTTTTTT. Translation gives CASSNSAGSGELFF. The gene calls are TRBV13 and TRBJ2-2, with D tentatively TRBD2 (6 bases). V was cut by 5 bases and J by 6 bases, with 13 bases left in between. This CDR3 has 14 amino acids. Germline loops: CDR1 PRHDT, CDR2 FYEKMQ (reference sequence).